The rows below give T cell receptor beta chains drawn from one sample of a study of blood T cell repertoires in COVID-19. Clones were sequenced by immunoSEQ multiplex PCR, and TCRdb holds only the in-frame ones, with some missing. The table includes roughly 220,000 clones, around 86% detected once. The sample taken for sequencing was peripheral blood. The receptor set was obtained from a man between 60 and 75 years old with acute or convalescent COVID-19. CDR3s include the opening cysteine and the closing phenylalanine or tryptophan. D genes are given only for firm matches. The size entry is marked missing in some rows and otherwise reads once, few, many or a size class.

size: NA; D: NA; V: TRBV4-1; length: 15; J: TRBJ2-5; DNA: TGCGCCAGCAGCCAAGGTCCCGGGTACCAAGAGACCCAGTACTTC; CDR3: CASSQGPGYQETQYF
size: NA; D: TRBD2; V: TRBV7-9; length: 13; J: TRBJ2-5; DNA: TGTGCCAGCAGCTCTAGCGGGGTTGAGACCCAGTACTTC; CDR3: CASSSSGVETQYF
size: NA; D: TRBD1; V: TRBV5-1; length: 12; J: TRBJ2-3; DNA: TGCGCCAGCAGCTTGGACAGGGGGGATCAGTATTTT; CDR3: CASSLDRGDQYF
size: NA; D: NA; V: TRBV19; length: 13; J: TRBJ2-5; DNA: TGTGCCAGCTCGCAGGGGGGACAAGAGACCCAGTACTTC; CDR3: CASSQGGQETQYF
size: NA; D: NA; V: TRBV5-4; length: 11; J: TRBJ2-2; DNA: TGTGCCAGCAGCTTGGCCCATGAGCTGTTTTTT; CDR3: CASSLAHELFF
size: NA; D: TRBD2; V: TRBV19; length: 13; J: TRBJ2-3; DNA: TGTGCCAGCAGCGGGGGACGCACAGATACGCAGTATTTT; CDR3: CASSGGRTDTQYF
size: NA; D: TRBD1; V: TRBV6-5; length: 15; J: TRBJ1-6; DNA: TGTGCCAGCAACCCACGGGACAGCCCAAATTCACCCCTCCACTTT; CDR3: CASNPRDSPNSPLHF
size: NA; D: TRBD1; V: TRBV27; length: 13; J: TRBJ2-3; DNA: TGTGCCAGCACCAGACAGGGTGCAGATACGCAGTATTTT; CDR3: CASTRQGADTQYF
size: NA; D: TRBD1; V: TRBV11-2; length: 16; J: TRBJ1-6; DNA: TGTGCCAGCAGCCTTCCTCGACAGGGACGAAATTCACCCCTCCACTTT; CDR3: CASSLPRQGRNSPLHF
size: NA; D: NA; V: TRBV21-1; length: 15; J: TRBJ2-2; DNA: TGTGCCAGCAGCTCCCGACAGGCGAACACCGGGGAGCTGTTTTTT; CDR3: CASSSRQANTGELFF
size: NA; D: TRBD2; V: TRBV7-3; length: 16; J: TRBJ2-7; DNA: TGTGCCAGCAGCTCCCAAGCGGGACCCGACAATTACGAGCAGTACTTC; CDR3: CASSSQAGPDNYEQYF
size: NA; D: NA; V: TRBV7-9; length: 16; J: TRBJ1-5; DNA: TGTGCCAGCAGCTTAGATCAGGGGCCCAGCAATCAGCCCCAGCATTTT; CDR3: CASSLDQGPSNQPQHF
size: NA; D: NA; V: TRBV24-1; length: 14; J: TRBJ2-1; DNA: TGTGCCACCAGCGGACTTACCGACTACAATGAGCAGTTCTTC; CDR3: CATSGLTDYNEQFF
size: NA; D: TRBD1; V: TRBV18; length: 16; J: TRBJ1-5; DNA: TGTGCCAGCTCACCCAGGGACAGGGGTAGCAATCAGCCCCAGCATTTT; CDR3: CASSPRDRGSNQPQHF
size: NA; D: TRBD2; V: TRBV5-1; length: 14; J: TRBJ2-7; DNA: TGCGCCAGCAGCCCGCGGGTTAGCGGGGACGAGCAGTACTTC; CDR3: CASSPRVSGDEQYF
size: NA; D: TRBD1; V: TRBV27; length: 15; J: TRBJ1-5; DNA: TGTGCCAGCAGTCAGACAGGGTTGCTGAATCAGCCCCAGCATTTT; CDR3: CASSQTGLLNQPQHF
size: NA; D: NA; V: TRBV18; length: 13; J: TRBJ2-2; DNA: TGTGCCAGCTCACCGGGGCACACCGGGGAGCTGTTTTTT; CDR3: CASSPGHTGELFF
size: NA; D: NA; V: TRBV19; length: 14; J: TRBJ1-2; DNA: TGTGCCAGTACTAGGACAGCACTAAACTATGGCTACACCTTC; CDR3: CASTRTALNYGYTF
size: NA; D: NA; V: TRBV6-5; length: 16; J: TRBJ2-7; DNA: TGTGCCAGCAGTTACTCGATTGACTGGAGCTCCTACGAGCAGTACTTC; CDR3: CASSYSIDWSSYEQYF
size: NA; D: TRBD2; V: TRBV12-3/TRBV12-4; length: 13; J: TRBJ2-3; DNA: TGTGCCAGCGTCCCGACTAGCAGGGATACGCAGTATTTT; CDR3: CASVPTSRDTQYF
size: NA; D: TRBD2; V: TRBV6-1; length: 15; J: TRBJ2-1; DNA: TGTGCCAGCAGCAAGGGACTAGCGGTATACAATGAGCAGTTCTTC; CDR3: CASSKGLAVYNEQFF
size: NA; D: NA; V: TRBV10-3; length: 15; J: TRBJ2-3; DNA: TGTGCCATCAGTGTTGGCGGAACTAGCACAGATACGCAGTATTTT; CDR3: CAISVGGTSTDTQYF
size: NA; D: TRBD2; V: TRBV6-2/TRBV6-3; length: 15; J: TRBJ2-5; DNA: TGTGCCAGCAGTTCCCCAAGCGGGGCTAAAGAGACCCAGTACTTC; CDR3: CASSSPSGAKETQYF
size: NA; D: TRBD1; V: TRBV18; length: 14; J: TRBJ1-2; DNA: TGTGCCAGCTCACCACGACAGGGGGGCTATGGCTACACCTTC; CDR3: CASSPRQGGYGYTF
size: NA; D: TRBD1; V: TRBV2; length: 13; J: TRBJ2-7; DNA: TGTGCCAGCAGTACTCAGGGGGTCGACGAGCAGTACTTC; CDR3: CASSTQGVDEQYF
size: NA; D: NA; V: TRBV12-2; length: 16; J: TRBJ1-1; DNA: TGTGCAAGTCGCCCCGACAGGGGGCGATCGAACACTGAAGCTTTCTTT; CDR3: CASRPDRGRSNTEAFF
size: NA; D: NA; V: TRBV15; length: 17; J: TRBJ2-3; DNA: TGTGCCACCAGCAGAGAAACAACTAGGACTAGCACAGATACGCAGTATTTT; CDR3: CATSRETTRTSTDTQYF
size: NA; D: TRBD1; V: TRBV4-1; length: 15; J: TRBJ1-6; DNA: TGCGCCAGCAGCCAGGCAGGGGGCGATAATTCACCCCTCCACTTT; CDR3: CASSQAGGDNSPLHF
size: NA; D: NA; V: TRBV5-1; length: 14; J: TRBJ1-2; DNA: TGCGCCAGCAGCTCTACAACAGGGAACTATGGCTACACCTTC; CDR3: CASSSTTGNYGYTF
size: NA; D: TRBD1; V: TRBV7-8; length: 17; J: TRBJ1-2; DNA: TGTGCCAGCAGCTCCCCGGGACAGAGGGCCTCGGGCTATGGCTACACCTTC; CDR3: CASSSPGQRASGYGYTF
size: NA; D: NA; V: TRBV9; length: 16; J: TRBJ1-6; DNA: TGTGCCAGCAGCGTAGGTGGGAGCTCCTATAATTCACCCCTCCACTTT; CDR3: CASSVGGSSYNSPLHF
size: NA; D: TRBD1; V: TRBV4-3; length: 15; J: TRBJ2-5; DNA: TGCGCCAGCAGCCCCCAGGGGGCTCGTCCAGAGACCCAGTACTTC; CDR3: CASSPQGARPETQYF
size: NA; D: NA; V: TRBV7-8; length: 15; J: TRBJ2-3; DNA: TGTGCCAGCAGCGCCTGGACAACTAGCACAGATACGCAGTATTTT; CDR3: CASSAWTTSTDTQYF
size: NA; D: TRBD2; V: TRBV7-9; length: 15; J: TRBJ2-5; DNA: TGTGCCAGCAGCTTCGGTAGCGGGGGAGGAGAGACCCAGTACTTC; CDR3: CASSFGSGGGETQYF
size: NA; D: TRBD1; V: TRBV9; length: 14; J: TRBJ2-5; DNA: TGTGCCAGCAGCCCGAGACAGGGGCAAGAGACCCAGTACTTC; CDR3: CASSPRQGQETQYF
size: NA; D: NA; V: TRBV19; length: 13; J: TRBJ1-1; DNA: TGTGCCAGTAGTGGGGCAGGAAGGACTGAAGCTTTCTTT; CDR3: CASSGAGRTEAFF
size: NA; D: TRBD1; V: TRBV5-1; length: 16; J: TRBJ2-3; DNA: TGCGCCAGCAGCTTTGACGGGACAGGGTTGACAGATACGCAGTATTTT; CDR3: CASSFDGTGLTDTQYF
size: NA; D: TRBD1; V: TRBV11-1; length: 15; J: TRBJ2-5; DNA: TGTGCCAGCAGCTTAGTTGCAGGGGGACAAGAGACCCAGTACTTC; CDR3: CASSLVAGGQETQYF
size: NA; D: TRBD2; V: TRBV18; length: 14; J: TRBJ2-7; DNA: TGTGCCAGCTCACTTAGCGGGGCGAACTACGAGCAGTACTTC; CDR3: CASSLSGANYEQYF
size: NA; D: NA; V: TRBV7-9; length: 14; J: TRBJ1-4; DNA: TGTGCCAGCAGCCGTGACAGGCCTAGTGAAAAACTGTTTTTT; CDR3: CASSRDRPSEKLFF
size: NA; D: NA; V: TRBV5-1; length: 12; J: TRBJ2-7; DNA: TGCGCCAGCAGCTCTTCCTACTACGAGCAGTACTTC; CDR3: CASSSSYYEQYF
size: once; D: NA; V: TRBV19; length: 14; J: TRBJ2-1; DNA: TGTGCCAGTATCCAGAGGGGGGGCCACAATGAGCAGTTCTTC; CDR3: CASIQRGGHNEQFF
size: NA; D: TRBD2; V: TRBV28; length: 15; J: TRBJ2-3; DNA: TGTGCCAGCAGTCCCAGCGGGGGGGCCACAGATACGCAGTATTTT; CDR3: CASSPSGGATDTQYF
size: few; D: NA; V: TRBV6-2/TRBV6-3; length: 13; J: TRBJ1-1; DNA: TGTGCCAGCAGTTGGGGACAGAACACTGAAGCTTTCTTT; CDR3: CASSWGQNTEAFF
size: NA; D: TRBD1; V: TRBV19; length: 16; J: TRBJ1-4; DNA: TGTGCCAGTAGTAAGGGACAGGGGACAACTAATGAAAAACTGTTTTTT; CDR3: CASSKGQGTTNEKLFF
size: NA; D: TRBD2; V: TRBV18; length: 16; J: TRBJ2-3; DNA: TGTGCCAGCTCGGCCCGGGGGGGAGCTAGCACAGATACGCAGTATTTT; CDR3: CASSARGGASTDTQYF
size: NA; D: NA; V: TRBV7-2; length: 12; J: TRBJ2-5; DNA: TGTGCCAGCAGCTTTGAGGTGGGGACCCAGTACTTC; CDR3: CASSFEVGTQYF
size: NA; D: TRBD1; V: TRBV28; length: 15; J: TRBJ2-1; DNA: TGTGCCAGCAGTACCCACAGGGGAACCTACAATGAGCAGTTCTTC; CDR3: CASSTHRGTYNEQFF
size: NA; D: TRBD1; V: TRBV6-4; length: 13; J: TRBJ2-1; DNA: TGTGCCAGCAGTGAAATGTTCAGGGGGGAGCAGTTCTTC; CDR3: CASSEMFRGEQFF
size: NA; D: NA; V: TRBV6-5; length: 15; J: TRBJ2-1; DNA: TGTGCCAGCAGTTACTCGGTCCAAAGAGACAATGAGCAGTTCTTC; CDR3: CASSYSVQRDNEQFF
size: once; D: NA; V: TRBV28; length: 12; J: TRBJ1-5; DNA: TGTGCCAGCAGTTTATTGGAGCAGCCCCAGCATTTT; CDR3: CASSLLEQPQHF
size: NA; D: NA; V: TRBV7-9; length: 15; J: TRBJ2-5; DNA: TGTGCCAGCAGCTTTAGACAAGGCCGGGAGGAGACCCAGTACTTC; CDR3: CASSFRQGREETQYF
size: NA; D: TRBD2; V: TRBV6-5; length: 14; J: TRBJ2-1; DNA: TGTGCCAGCAGCGGACTAGCGGGAGCTCTCGGGCAGTTCTTC; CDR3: CASSGLAGALGQFF
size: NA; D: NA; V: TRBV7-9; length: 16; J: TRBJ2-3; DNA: TGTGCCAGCAGCTCAACTAGCCCGGCTAGCACAGATACGCAGTATTTT; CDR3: CASSSTSPASTDTQYF